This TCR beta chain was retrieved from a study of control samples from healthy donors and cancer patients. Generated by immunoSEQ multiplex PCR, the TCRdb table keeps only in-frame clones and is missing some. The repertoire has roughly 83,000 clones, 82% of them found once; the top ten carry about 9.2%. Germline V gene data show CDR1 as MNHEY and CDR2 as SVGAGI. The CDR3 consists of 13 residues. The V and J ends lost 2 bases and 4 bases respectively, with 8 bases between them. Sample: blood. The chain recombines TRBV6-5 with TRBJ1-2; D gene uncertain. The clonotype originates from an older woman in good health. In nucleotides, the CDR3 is TGTGCCAGCAGTTACCTCAACAGCTATGGCTACACCTTC. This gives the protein CASSYLNSYGYTF.